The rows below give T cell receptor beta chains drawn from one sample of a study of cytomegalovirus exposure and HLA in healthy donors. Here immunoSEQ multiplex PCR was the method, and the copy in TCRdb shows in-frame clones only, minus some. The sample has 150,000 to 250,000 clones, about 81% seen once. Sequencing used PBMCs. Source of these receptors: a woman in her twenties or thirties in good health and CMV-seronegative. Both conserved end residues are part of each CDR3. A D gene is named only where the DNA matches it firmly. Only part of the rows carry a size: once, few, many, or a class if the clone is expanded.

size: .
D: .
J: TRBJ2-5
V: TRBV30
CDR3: CAWRLGGETQYF
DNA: TGTGCCTGGAGGCTAGGGGGAGAGACCCAGTACTTC

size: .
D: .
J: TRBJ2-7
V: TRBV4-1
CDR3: CASSHPGTGTYEQYF
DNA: TGCGCCAGCAGCCACCCCGGGACTGGGACCTACGAGCAGTACTTC

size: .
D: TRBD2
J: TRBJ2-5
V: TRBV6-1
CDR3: CASSELAGIQETQYF
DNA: TGTGCCAGCAGTGAACTAGCGGGGATTCAAGAGACCCAGTACTTC

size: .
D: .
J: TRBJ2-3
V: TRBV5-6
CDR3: CASSAGFGSTDTQYF
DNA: TGTGCCAGCAGTGCGGGGTTCGGGAGCACAGATACGCAGTATTTT

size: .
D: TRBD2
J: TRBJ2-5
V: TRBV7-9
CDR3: CASRFKRDFQETQYF
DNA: TGTGCCAGCAGATTTAAGCGGGATTTCCAAGAGACCCAGTACTTC

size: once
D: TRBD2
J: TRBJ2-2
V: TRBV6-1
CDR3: CASNLAGDPGELFF
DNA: TGTGCCAGCAATTTAGCGGGAGACCCCGGGGAGCTGTTTTTT

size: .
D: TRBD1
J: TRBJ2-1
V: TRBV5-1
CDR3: CATSRDRGLVYNEQFF
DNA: TGCGCCACCTCTCGGGACAGGGGCTTGGTCTACAATGAGCAGTTCTTC

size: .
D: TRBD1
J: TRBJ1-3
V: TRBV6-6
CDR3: CASSRGQVRSGNTIYF
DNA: TGTGCCAGCAGCCGAGGACAGGTCCGCTCTGGAAACACCATATATTTT

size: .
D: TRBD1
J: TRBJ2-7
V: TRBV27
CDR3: CASSSGTGNVFEQYF
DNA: TGTGCCAGCAGTTCCGGGACAGGGAACGTCTTCGAGCAGTACTTC

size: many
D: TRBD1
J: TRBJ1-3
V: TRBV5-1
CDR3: CASSLGTGQENTIYF
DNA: TGCGCCAGCAGCTTGGGGACAGGCCAGGAGAACACCATATATTTT

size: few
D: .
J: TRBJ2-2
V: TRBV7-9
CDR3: CASRISRVGIGELFF
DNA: TGTGCCAGCAGAATATCCAGGGTAGGGATCGGGGAGCTGTTTTTT

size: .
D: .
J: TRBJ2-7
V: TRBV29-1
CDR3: CSAGGTGRKYEQYF
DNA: TGCAGCGCAGGAGGGACGGGAAGAAAGTACGAGCAGTACTTC

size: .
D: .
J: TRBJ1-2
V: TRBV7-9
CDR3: CASSLNSRALSSGYTF
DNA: TGTGCCAGCAGCCTAAACAGCAGGGCGCTTTCCAGTGGCTACACCTTC

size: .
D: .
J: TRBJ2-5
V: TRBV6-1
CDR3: CASSVTVSETQYF
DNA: TGTGCCAGCAGTGTGACAGTTTCGGAGACCCAGTACTTC

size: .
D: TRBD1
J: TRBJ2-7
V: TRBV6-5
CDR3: CASSYGGQGIYEQYF
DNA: TGTGCCAGCAGTTACGGGGGACAGGGTATCTACGAGCAGTACTTC

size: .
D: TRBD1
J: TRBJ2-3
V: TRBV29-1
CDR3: CSVEDRLRGLADTQYF
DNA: TGCAGCGTTGAAGATCGGCTCAGGGGGCTCGCAGATACGCAGTATTTT

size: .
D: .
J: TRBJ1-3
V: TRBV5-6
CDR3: CASRSGNTIYF
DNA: TGTGCCAGTCGTTCTGGAAACACCATATATTTT